This paragraph covers one T cell receptor beta chain sequence. What antigen it recognizes has not been identified. Per-base qualities were not stored, and no clone one base away is much larger. Taken from the germline V gene, the CDR1 and CDR2 loops are ENHRY and SYGVKD. The CDR3 runs 15 amino acids, cysteine and phenylalanine included. Just the 45-base CDR3 DNA is kept, in frame starting at base 1. Trimmed from V: 10 bases; trimmed from J: 0 bases; junction bases lacking a gene match: 7. Whole blood was collected in K2EDTA tubes by collaborating institutions according to the institutions' own protocols. Collaborator samples were shipped for TCRbeta analysis as frozen whole blood, isolated PBMCs, or DNA extracted from either sample type. This record comes from a study of blood T cell repertoires in COVID-19 (dated by TCRdb to about 2020). At the level of the whole study: The collaborator samples originated in the United States, Italy and Spain and spanned the acute and convalescent phases of COVID-19. The material from the prospective study consisted of cDNA or gDNA derived from T cells, B-cell-depleted T cells, or PBMCs. The dataset comprised deeply sampled blood TCRbeta repertoires from subjects exposed to, actively infected with, or recovered from COVID-19. The repertoires were released in a freely available public database meant as a resource for research on the immune response to SARS-CoV-2. The samples were drawn from two sources: the first 160 participants of the ongoing ImmuneRACE study, and 1,000 to 1,500 subjects contributed by 6 global collaborators. Nearly every sample came with metadata listing a de-identified subject ID, COVID-19 status, age in years and sex. Where available, HLA class I and class II types were taken from metadata supplied by the sample provider and were not determined by assay-based typing. Overall results and qualifications from the work: How much clinical and demographic metadata was included differed by source and by participant, and the metadata was provided uncurated.

TCRbeta CDR3 regions were amplified from genomic DNA using the immunoSEQ Assay, a bias-controlled multiplex PCR. Concerning the study's data processing: The number of nucleated cells in each sample was estimated from the amplification of reference gene primers within the assay. Sequence reads were collapsed and filtered to measure the absolute abundance of every unique TCRbeta CDR3 rearrangement. For each sample, productive Simpson clonality was calculated as the square root of Simpson's diversity index over productive rearrangements. Not all clones reach the TCRdb copy of this immuneACCESS table, which keeps in-frame sequences only. Checked studies attribute under half of the gap to unresolved V genes and leave the rest unexplained. V, J and clone size are taken as reported in that table, and D and trimming were inferred from the DNA itself. This sample comprises 300,000 to 400,000 clones, more than 85% of them detected only once. The biggest ten clones account for around 2.9% of the sample.

The chain is made from TRBV10-3 and TRBJ2-1, with 9 central nucleotides matching TRBD2. The TCR originated in a human donor in a cohort sampled during active COVID-19. The sample taken for sequencing was peripheral blood. The nucleotide sequence reads TGTGCCACCGGGACTAGCCCGAGCTCCTACAATGAGCAGTTCTTC. It specifies CATGTSPSSYNEQFF.